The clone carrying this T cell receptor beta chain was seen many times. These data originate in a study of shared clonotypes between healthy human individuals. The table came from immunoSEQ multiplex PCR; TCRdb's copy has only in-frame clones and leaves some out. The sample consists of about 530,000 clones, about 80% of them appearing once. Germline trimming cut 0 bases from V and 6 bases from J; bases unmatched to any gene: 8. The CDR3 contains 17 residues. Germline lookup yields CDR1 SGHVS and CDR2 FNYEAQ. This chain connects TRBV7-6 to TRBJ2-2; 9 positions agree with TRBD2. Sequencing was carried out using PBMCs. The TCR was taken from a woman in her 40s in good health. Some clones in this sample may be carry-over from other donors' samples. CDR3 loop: CASSLARLAGRSGELFF. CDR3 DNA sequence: TGTGCCAGCAGCTTAGCGCGGCTAGCGGGAAGGTCCGGGGAGCTGTTTTTT.